This T cell receptor (beta chain) was found in a study of T cells after yellow fever vaccination. General study findings and limits: Post-booster repertoires again held most primary-vaccination clones (roughly 95% CD4, roughly 88% CD8). Only a minor proportion of clonotypes was detected across both CD4 and CD8 compartments.

Per the germline V gene, CDR1 is MNHEY and CDR2 is SVGAGI. This CDR3 is built from 15 residues. Deletions cut 2 bases from V and 3 bases from J, with 13 bases between. By 5'RACE template switching, TCR cDNA was produced, with a universal primer site and UMIs added in the process. A single record per CDR3 protein comes from TCRdb applying MiXCR to the 5' RACE reads. The table includes 450,000 to 550,000 distinct CDR3 sequences, 20% to 25% detected once. This clonotype has only a few counts. Its antigen is currently unknown. The receptor was isolated from a man aged 18 to 30 who received the YFV17D yellow fever vaccine. The specimen comprised PBMCs, sampled roughly 20 days after the first yellow fever vaccination. The chain employs TRBV6-5 and TRBJ1-1; no firm D call. The CDR3 loop is CASSYQFGSDTEAFF. The CDR3 DNA follows: TGTGCCAGCAGTTACCAGTTTGGGTCGGACACTGAAGCTTTCTTT.